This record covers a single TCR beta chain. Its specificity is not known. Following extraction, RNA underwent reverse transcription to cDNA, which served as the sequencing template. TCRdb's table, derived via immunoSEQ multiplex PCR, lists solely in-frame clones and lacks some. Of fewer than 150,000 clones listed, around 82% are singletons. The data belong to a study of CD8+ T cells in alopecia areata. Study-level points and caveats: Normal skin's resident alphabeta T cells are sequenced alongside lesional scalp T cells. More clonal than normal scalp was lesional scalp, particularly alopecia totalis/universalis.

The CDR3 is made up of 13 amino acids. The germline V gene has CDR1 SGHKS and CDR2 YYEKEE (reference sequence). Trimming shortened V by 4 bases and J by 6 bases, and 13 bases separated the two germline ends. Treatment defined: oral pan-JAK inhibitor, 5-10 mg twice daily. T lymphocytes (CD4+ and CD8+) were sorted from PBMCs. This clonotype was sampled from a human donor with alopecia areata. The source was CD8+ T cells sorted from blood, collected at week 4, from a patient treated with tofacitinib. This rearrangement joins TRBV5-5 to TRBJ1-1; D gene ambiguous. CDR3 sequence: CASSRTVGSEAFF. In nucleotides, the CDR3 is TGTGCCAGCAGCCGAACCGTTGGCTCTGAAGCTTTCTTT. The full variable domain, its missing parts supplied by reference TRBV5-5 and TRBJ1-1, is DAGVTQSPTHLIKTRGQQVTLRCSPISGHKSVSWYQQVLGQGPQFIFQYYEKEERGRGNFPDRFSARQFPNYSSELNVNALLLGDSALYLCASSRTVGSEAFFGQGTRLTVV.